The count of the clone carrying this TCR beta chain is one. This sample is part of a study of T cell responses to AZD1222 COVID-19 vaccine. Method: immunoSEQ multiplex PCR; TCRdb's copy keeps in-frame clones and lacks some. The sample contains 65,000 to 75,000 clones, 80% of which appear only once. V was trimmed by 6 bases and J by 3 bases, leaving 12 bases between them. Germline values: CDR1 MNHEY, CDR2 SMNVEV (reference sequence). The CDR3 loop spans 13 amino acids. This TCR came from an adult who received the AZD1222 COVID-19 vaccine. The sequenced sample was peripheral blood, obtained 28 days after the second AZD1222 dose. This rearrangement joins TRBV27 to TRBJ2-7; D is perhaps TRBD2 (5 bases). The CDR3 DNA reads as TGTGCCAGCAGACTAGGGTACGGCTACGAGCAGTACTTC. Translating it yields CASRLGYGYEQYF.